This T cell receptor (beta chain) was sequenced in a study of T-cell reconstitution after alpha-beta-depleted transplantation in children. This clonotype was observed at least ten times. No antigen is known for it. Using unique molecular identifiers, the investigators prepared the TCRbeta library. TCRdb re-called the PCR reads through MiXCR, storing one row per CDR3 protein. The sample lists roughly 790,000 distinct CDR3 sequences; under 20% were seen once. Study-wide results and caveats: T-cell numbers and diversity one year post-transplant derived largely from freshly generated T cells.

This TCR was recovered from a male patient younger than 18 who had a stem cell transplant for acute lymphoblastic leukemia, so the T cells may come from the graft donor. Material: PBMCs, mostly from graft donor cells, obtained 360 days after TCRalphabeta/CD19-depleted stem cell transplant.

CDR3 bases: TGTGCCAGCAGCCGACTGGGCACAGATACGCAGTATTTT. Amino acid sequence: CASSRLGTDTQYF. The chain is built from TRBV7-9 and TRBJ2-3; D is uncertain. Germline values: CDR1 SEHNR, CDR2 FQNEAQ (reference sequence). Deletions cut 5 bases from V and 1 base from J, with 7 bases between. This CDR3 contains 13 residues.